These T cell receptor beta chains were read from a single sample in a study of blood T cell repertoires in COVID-19. Generated by immunoSEQ multiplex PCR, the TCRdb table keeps only in-frame clones and is missing some. The data contain about 6,100 clones, roughly 80% of them singletons. Sequenced material: peripheral blood. The source of these receptors is a human donor with active COVID-19. The donor label of this sample is uncertain. The CDR3 runs from the conserved cysteine through the conserved F or W. A D gene is named only where the DNA matches it firmly. Clone sizes are given selectively: once, few, many, or a class where the clone is expanded.

d_call	clone_size	v_call	j_call	cdr3_nt	cdr3_aa
.	.	TRBV27	TRBJ1-5	TGTGCCAGCAGTTTTGCGGGTCAGCCCCAGCATTTT	CASSFAGQPQHF
.	.	TRBV5-1	TRBJ1-1	TGCGCCAGCAGCTCTGGACAGTTGAACACTGAAGCTTTCTTT	CASSSGQLNTEAFF
TRBD2	.	TRBV13	TRBJ2-2	TGTGCCAGCAGCTTAGAGGGACTAGCGGAACACACCGGGGAGCTGTTTTTT	CASSLEGLAEHTGELFF
TRBD1	.	TRBV27	TRBJ2-1	TGTGCCAGCAGTCCGGGACAGGTACCGTTAAATGAGCAGTTCTTC	CASSPGQVPLNEQFF
.	.	TRBV28	TRBJ1-1	TGTGCCAGCTCTACAGGGAGGGGGGCTGAAGCTTTCTTT	CASSTGRGAEAFF
.	.	TRBV19	TRBJ1-6	TGTGCCAGTAGGCAACAAGATAATTCACCCCTCCACTTT	CASRQQDNSPLHF
.	.	TRBV3-1/TRBV3-2	TRBJ2-1	TGTGCCAGCAGCCAATACAGTTCCTACAATGAGCAGTTCTTC	CASSQYSSYNEQFF
.	few	TRBV28	TRBJ2-6	TGTGCCAGCAGTTTCCGTCTCTCTGGGGCCAACGTCCTGACTTTC	CASSFRLSGANVLTF
TRBD2	.	TRBV7-8	TRBJ2-1	TGTGCCAGCAGCTTACCTAGCGGGATGGCCAATGAGCAGTTCTTC	CASSLPSGMANEQFF
.	.	TRBV3-1/TRBV3-2	TRBJ1-1	TGTGCCAGCACTAACGGTCGTAGCCCTTCGATGAACACTGAAGCTTTCTTT	CASTNGRSPSMNTEAFF
TRBD1	.	TRBV5-6	TRBJ2-2	TGTGCCAGCAGCCCCACCGGGACAGTTTTAACCGGGGAGCTGTTTTTT	CASSPTGTVLTGELFF
.	.	TRBV21-1	TRBJ1-4	TGTGCCAGCAGCAAAGTAGGCGGGGGCCCGCATGCAACTAATGAAAAACTGTTTTTT	CASSKVGGGPHATNEKLFF
TRBD1	.	TRBV6-6	TRBJ1-1	TGTGCCAGCCGGACAGGGAGCACTGAAGCTTTCTTT	CASRTGSTEAFF
TRBD1	.	TRBV9	TRBJ1-2	TGTGCCAGCAGCGTGCTAGGGACAGACTATGGCTACACCTTC	CASSVLGTDYGYTF
TRBD2	.	TRBV2	TRBJ2-6	TGTGCCAGCAGTGAAAGCGGGGGCCTTAGCTCTGGGGCCAACGTCCTGACTTTC	CASSESGGLSSGANVLTF
.	few	TRBV9	TRBJ1-1	TGTGCCAGCAGCACGACTCCCGAGGGTCGGCCCACTGAAGCTTTCTTT	CASSTTPEGRPTEAFF
.	few	TRBV1	TRBJ2-1	TGCACCAGCAGCCAAGATATGGGGGGGGGCCGAAATGAGCAGTTCTTC	CTSSQDMGGGRNEQFF
.	few	TRBV7-9	TRBJ2-1	TGTGCCAGCAGCTTAGCGAGCCTCCTCTCCTACAATGAGCAGTTCTTC	CASSLASLLSYNEQFF
.	.	TRBV14	TRBJ2-1	TGTGCCAGCAGCCAAAGGCGGGTTCCCTACAATGAGCAGTTCTTC	CASSQRRVPYNEQFF
.	.	TRBV16	TRBJ2-3	TGTGCCAGCAGCCAGGGGACAAAGCAAGATACGCAGTATTTT	CASSQGTKQDTQYF
.	.	TRBV3-1/TRBV3-2	TRBJ2-3	TGTGCCAGCAGCCAAGCCCCTAGGTCAGATACGCAGTATTTT	CASSQAPRSDTQYF
.	.	TRBV5-1	TRBJ2-3	TGCGCCAGCAGCGACTACACAGATACGCAGTATTTT	CASSDYTDTQYF
.	.	TRBV7-9	TRBJ1-4	TGTGCCAGCAGCCCACAGGGCCTTGGCGAAAAACTGTTTTTT	CASSPQGLGEKLFF
TRBD2	.	TRBV5-1	TRBJ2-5	TGCGCCAGCAACGACCCCTCCGGGGGGTCAGAGACCCAGTACTTC	CASNDPSGGSETQYF